The rows below give T cell receptor beta chains drawn from one sample of a study of blood T cell repertoires in COVID-19. Method: immunoSEQ multiplex PCR; TCRdb's copy keeps in-frame clones and lacks some. The repertoire holds 23,000 or so clones, with approximately 90% as singletons. The sample consisted of peripheral blood. The receptors were sampled from a human donor in a cohort sampled during active COVID-19. Both conserved end residues are part of each CDR3. Fields, in order: J gene, D gene, V gene, clone size, CDR3 DNA, CDR3 protein. A D gene is named only where the DNA matches it firmly. Clone size appears in some rows only: once, few, many, or a class for an expanded clone.

>TRBJ1-2|.|TRBV19|few
TGTGCCAGTATGTCAGGGGCGGCTAACTATGGCTACACCTTC
CASMSGAANYGYTF
>TRBJ1-1|TRBD1|TRBV7-2|.
TGTGCCAGCAGCTACAGGGGCACAATGAACACTGAAGCTTTCTTT
CASSYRGTMNTEAFF
>TRBJ1-6|TRBD1|TRBV28|.
TGTGCCAGCAGTCGGGACAGGGAACTCCACTTT
CASSRDRELHF
>TRBJ2-7|TRBD2|TRBV4-2|.
TGTGCCAGCAGCCTAAGCCTAGCGGGAGGGCCGGGAGAGCAGTACTTC
CASSLSLAGGPGEQYF
>TRBJ1-3|TRBD1|TRBV7-8|.
TGTGCCAGCTTCGAGGGGGCCTTCTCTGGAAACACCATATATTTT
CASFEGAFSGNTIYF
>TRBJ2-1|TRBD2|TRBV2|.
TGTGCCAGCAGTGAACTAGCGGGAATTTACAATGAGCAGTTCTTC
CASSELAGIYNEQFF
>TRBJ1-4|.|TRBV2|.
TGTGCCAGCAGTGAACAGGGGCTTGCAACTAATGAAAAACTGTTTTTT
CASSEQGLATNEKLFF
>TRBJ2-3|.|TRBV6-5|.
TGTGCCAGCAGTTACCCCGGACTCCGTGGCACAGATACGCAGTATTTT
CASSYPGLRGTDTQYF
>TRBJ1-1|.|TRBV7-9|once
TGTGCCAGCAGCCCGTGGGGCATGAACACTGAAGCTTTCTTT
CASSPWGMNTEAFF
>TRBJ1-5|.|TRBV7-2|.
TGTGCCAGCAGCGCAAGCAGGACTTCGGGGCCCCAGCATTTT
CASSASRTSGPQHF
>TRBJ1-5|.|TRBV19|.
TGTGCCAGTAGCCCCGACAGCCTTCAGCCCCAGCATTTT
CASSPDSLQPQHF
>TRBJ1-5|.|TRBV28|.
TGTGCCAGCAGTTTACTTCGTCAGCCCCAGCATTTT
CASSLLRQPQHF
>TRBJ2-2|TRBD2|TRBV6-2/TRBV6-3|.
TGTGCCAGCAGTTACCCGGGGGGGGGCCGCACCGGGGAGCTGTTTTTT
CASSYPGGGRTGELFF
>TRBJ2-3|TRBD1|TRBV7-9|.
TGTGCCAGCAGTCCGACAGGGAATAGATACTGGACGCAGTATTTT
CASSPTGNRYWTQYF
>TRBJ2-7|TRBD1|TRBV28|.
TGTGCCAGCAGTTTATGGGGGCTTAGGACAGGGGGCTCCTACGAGCAGTACTTC
CASSLWGLRTGGSYEQYF
>TRBJ1-1|TRBD1|TRBV7-2|.
TGTGCCAGCATCTACTTGGCCACAGGGGACACTGAAGCTTTCTTT
CASIYLATGDTEAFF
>TRBJ1-1|.|TRBV27|once
TGTGCCAGCAGTTTCAGGGTGAACACTGAAGCTTTCTTT
CASSFRVNTEAFF
>TRBJ2-3|.|TRBV30|.
TGTGCCTGGAGTTCAGGGCCAGATACGCAGTATTTT
CAWSSGPDTQYF
>TRBJ1-2|.|TRBV7-9|.
TGTGCCAGCAGCTCCCCATACTATGGCTACACCTTC
CASSSPYYGYTF
>TRBJ2-5|TRBD2|TRBV10-3|.
TGTGCCATCAGTGAACTGGGGGAACTAGCGGGAAGTCAGACCCAGTACTTC
CAISELGELAGSQTQYF
>TRBJ2-1|.|TRBV30|.
TGTGCCTGCGCTATTTCCTACAATGAGCAGTTCTTC
CACAISYNEQFF
>TRBJ1-4|TRBD1|TRBV6-5|.
TGTGCCAGCAGTTATAGGACAGGGAATGAAAAACTGTTTTTT
CASSYRTGNEKLFF
>TRBJ2-3|.|TRBV5-1|.
TGCGCCAGCAGCTTGGGTGGGGCTGGCACAGATACGCAGTATTTT
CASSLGGAGTDTQYF
>TRBJ2-7|TRBD1|TRBV11-2|few
TGTGCCAGCGGGCTTGGACAGGGCTACGAGCAGTACTTC
CASGLGQGYEQYF
>TRBJ2-1|TRBD2|TRBV4-2|.
TGTGCCAGCAGCCAAAATCCAGCGGGGAGATCCTTCTACAATGAGCAGTTCTTC
CASSQNPAGRSFYNEQFF
>TRBJ2-1|TRBD2|TRBV7-2|.
TGTGCCAGCAGCTACGGACTAGCGGGGAATGAGCAGTTCTTC
CASSYGLAGNEQFF
>TRBJ2-5|TRBD1|TRBV24-1|.
TGTGCCACCAGTGGACAGGGGGCTATGGAGACCCAGTACTTC
CATSGQGAMETQYF
>TRBJ1-5|.|TRBV5-4|.
TGTGCCAGCAGCATTACAGGGTCGGGACAGCCCCAGCATTTT
CASSITGSGQPQHF
>TRBJ2-4|.|TRBV28|.
TGTGCCAGCAGTTTAACGGGGAAACTAGCCAAAAACATTCAGTACTTC
CASSLTGKLAKNIQYF
>TRBJ2-5|.|TRBV11-2|.
TGTGCCAGCAGCCCCAGGCCTATTGGGCAAGAGACCCAGTACTTC
CASSPRPIGQETQYF
>TRBJ1-2|TRBD1|TRBV29-1|.
TGCAGCATCTCCACCGGGACAGGGATCGATGGCTACACCTTC
CSISTGTGIDGYTF
>TRBJ2-7|.|TRBV2|.
TGTGCCAGCATGAGGCAGGGGAGTTACGAGCAGTACTTC
CASMRQGSYEQYF
>TRBJ2-1|.|TRBV9|.
TGTGCCAGCAGCGTAGATACAGGGTTTGACAATGAGCAGTTCTTC
CASSVDTGFDNEQFF
>TRBJ1-1|TRBD1|TRBV4-1|once
TGCGCCAGCAGCACCTGGACAGGGAACACTGAAGCTTTCTTT
CASSTWTGNTEAFF
>TRBJ2-4|TRBD2|TRBV5-1|once
TGCGCCAGCACGGACGGGGGGGACCAACTAGCCAAAAACATTCAGTACTTC
CASTDGGDQLAKNIQYF
>TRBJ2-7|TRBD2|TRBV27|.
TGTGCCAGCAGTCCCCTAGCGGGCGCTTACTCCTACGAGCAGTACTTC
CASSPLAGAYSYEQYF
>TRBJ2-3|.|TRBV29-1|.
TGCAGCGTTGAACAGCGTAGGACAGATACGCAGTATTTT
CSVEQRRTDTQYF
>TRBJ2-7|TRBD2|TRBV5-1|.
TGCGCCAGCAGCGTCGGGGGGTCACAAACCTACGAGCAGTACTTC
CASSVGGSQTYEQYF